These 5 T cell receptor beta chains share one sample of origin, sequenced in a study of control samples from healthy donors and cancer patients. Assay: immunoSEQ multiplex PCR; the TCRdb copy retains only in-frame clones and omits some. The table includes 400,000 to 450,000 clones, 75% to 95% detected once. The sequencing input was PBMCs. These receptors came from a man aged 40-49 years with head and neck cancer.

V gene TRBV7-3 combines with J gene TRBJ1-1; weak D call: TRBD1 (6 bases). Per germline, CDR1 SGHTA and CDR2 FQGTGA. CDR3 length equals 15 residues. V lost 5 bases to trimming and J lost 1 base, with 14 bases between them. The CDR3 region has the DNA TGTGCCAGCAGCCCACAGGGCCTGGGGAACACTGAAGCTTTCTTT. This sequence encodes CASSPQGLGNTEAFF.

The J gene is TRBJ2-7, the V gene TRBV2, with D possibly being TRBD2 (5 bases). Trimming left V 6 bases short and J 0 bases short, with 12 bases between. This CDR3 has 14 amino acids. Germline values: CDR1 SNHLY, CDR2 FYNNEI. The CDR3 loop reads CASRISGPSYEQYF. For the CDR3, the DNA is TGTGCCAGCAGGATAAGCGGACCCTCCTACGAGCAGTACTTC.

The genes are TRBV27 and TRBJ2-2; 12 nucleotides match TRBD1. This CDR3 spans 17 amino acids. Germline V gene sequence: CDR1 MNHEY, CDR2 SMNVEV (reference sequence). J gave up 7 bases and V 2 bases, and 8 bases lay outside the gene matches. In DNA, the CDR3 is TGTGCCAGCAGTTTAGGGACAGGGGGCACATCCATCGGGGAGCTGTTTTTT. Its protein is CASSLGTGGTSIGELFF.

V gene TRBV2 combines with J gene TRBJ2-2; TRBD1 aligns across 7 bases. This CDR3 contains 15 residues. Per germline, CDR1 SNHLY and CDR2 FYNNEI. With 5 bases clipped from V and 5 bases from J, the junction kept 8 bases outside the gene matches. The CDR3 protein is CASSPTGISTGELFF. The CDR3 nucleotides read TGTGCCAGCAGTCCGACAGGGATAAGTACCGGGGAGCTGTTTTTT. Together with reference TRBV2 and TRBJ2-2, the CDR3 gives the full variable domain: EPEVTQTPSHQVTQMGQEVILRCVPISNHLYFYWYRQILGQKVEFLVSFYNNEISEKSEIFDDQFSVERPDGSNFTLKIRSTKLEDSAMYFCASSPTGISTGELFFGEGSRLTVL.

The chain is built from TRBV14 and TRBJ2-3; D is possibly TRBD2 (6 bases). This CDR3 is built from 14 residues. Germline loops: CDR1 SGHDN, CDR2 FVKESK. Deletions cut 5 bases from V and 12 bases from J, with 21 bases between. Written as DNA, the CDR3 is TGTGCCAGCAGCGGGACTGAGCGGGCACATAACCAGTATTTT. This sequence encodes CASSGTERAHNQYF.